A selection of T cell receptor beta chains follows, all from one sample in a study of blood T cell repertoires in COVID-19. Sequencing used immunoSEQ multiplex PCR; TCRdb keeps in-frame clones, though not all of them. Of around 92,000 clones in the sample, under 80% are singletons; the top ten hold under 5%. The sequenced material came from peripheral blood. Receptors were obtained from an older man with COVID-19, enrolled during active disease. Both conserved end residues are part of each CDR3. A D gene is named only where the DNA matches it firmly. Part of the rows lack a size; the others show once, few, many or a class for expanded clones.

clone_size	j_call	v_call	d_call	cdr3_nt	cdr3_aa
few	TRBJ1-6	TRBV14	-	TGTGCCAGCAAGGGTCCGGACACGGCGGGGAATTCACCCCTCCACTTT	CASKGPDTAGNSPLHF
-	TRBJ1-1	TRBV19	TRBD1	TGTGCCACCCGGACAGGGGGCGAGTACACTGAAGCTTTCTTT	CATRTGGEYTEAFF
few	TRBJ1-2	TRBV5-6	-	TGTGCCAGCAGCTTGCGGGCGGGGTATGGCTACACCTTC	CASSLRAGYGYTF
-	TRBJ2-7	TRBV4-2	-	TGTGCCAGCAGCGCCATGATGGCAGAGGGGGCCTACGAGCAGTACTTC	CASSAMMAEGAYEQYF
once	TRBJ2-5	TRBV7-9	TRBD2	TGTGCCAGCAGCCGGGGACTAGCGGGCGAAGAGACCCAGTACTTC	CASSRGLAGEETQYF
-	TRBJ2-7	TRBV6-6	-	TGTGCCAGCAGTCTGGACAGAATATACGAGCAGTACTTC	CASSLDRIYEQYF
few	TRBJ2-7	TRBV9	TRBD1	TGTGCCAGCAGCAGCGGACAGGCCAACGAGCAGTACTTC	CASSSGQANEQYF
-	TRBJ1-1	TRBV27	-	TGTGCCAGCAGGGTCCAGGGGATGAACACTGAAGCTTTCTTT	CASRVQGMNTEAFF
once	TRBJ1-4	TRBV4-3	-	TGCGCCAGCAGCCAAGGGCGGAGCAGGGGCTTTGAAAAACTGTTTTTT	CASSQGRSRGFEKLFF
few	TRBJ1-6	TRBV15	TRBD1	TGTGCCACCAGCAGAGGAGCAGGGGGGTCACCCCTCCACTTT	CATSRGAGGSPLHF
-	TRBJ2-1	TRBV4-1	TRBD2	TGCGCCAGCAGCCGACTAGCGGGAGGGTCCTACAATGAGCAGTTCTTC	CASSRLAGGSYNEQFF
-	TRBJ1-5	TRBV7-9	TRBD1	TGTGCCAGCAGCTTAGGGACAGGGGGGAACAATCAGCCCCAGCATTTT	CASSLGTGGNNQPQHF
few	TRBJ1-1	TRBV3-1/TRBV3-2	-	TGTGCCAGCAGCCAAGTCGGCCCGAGGACTGAAGCTTTCTTT	CASSQVGPRTEAFF
-	TRBJ1-2	TRBV4-2	TRBD1	TGTGCCAGCAGCCAAGAAGGACAGGGGAACTATGGCTACACCTTC	CASSQEGQGNYGYTF
-	TRBJ2-7	TRBV6-5	-	TGTGCCAGCAGTTACTCGTGGCGACAGCAAACCTACGAGCAGTACTTC	CASSYSWRQQTYEQYF
-	TRBJ2-7	TRBV29-1	TRBD1	TGCAGCGTTGAAGGGACAGGGGTTTACGAGCAGTACTTC	CSVEGTGVYEQYF
-	TRBJ2-2	TRBV3-1/TRBV3-2	-	TGTGCCAGCAGCCCTCAGGTTCCATCAAACACCGGGGAGCTGTTTTTT	CASSPQVPSNTGELFF
-	TRBJ1-1	TRBV27	-	TGTGCCAGCAACCCCGCGGGACGGGAGAACACTGAAGCTTTCTTT	CASNPAGRENTEAFF
-	TRBJ2-1	TRBV19	TRBD2	TGTGCCAGTAGTATCGGTGGGAGGGCCTACAATGAGCAGTTCTTC	CASSIGGRAYNEQFF
once	TRBJ2-6	TRBV9	-	TGTGCCAGCAGCGTAGATATCGTCTCTGGGGCCAACGTCCTGACTTTC	CASSVDIVSGANVLTF
-	TRBJ2-2	TRBV3-1/TRBV3-2	TRBD1	TGTGCCAGCAGCCAAAAGGGGACAGGGGGCTTTTACACCGGGGAGCTGTTTTTT	CASSQKGTGGFYTGELFF
-	TRBJ1-1	TRBV6-2/TRBV6-3	-	TGTGCCAGCAGTTACTCGAGTTCCGGGGGCACTGAAGCTTTCTTT	CASSYSSSGGTEAFF
many	TRBJ2-1	TRBV27	-	TGTGCCAGCAGTTTTATAGGGAGCGGCAATGAGCAGTTCTTC	CASSFIGSGNEQFF
-	TRBJ2-2	TRBV6-5	-	TGTGCCAGCATAGAGTGGAGGGGGGGCACCGGGGAGCTGTTTTTT	CASIEWRGGTGELFF
many	TRBJ2-2	TRBV7-9	-	TGTGCCAGCAGCTTTCGTCGGAACACCGGGGAGCTGTTTTTT	CASSFRRNTGELFF
few	TRBJ1-4	TRBV5-1	TRBD1	TGCGCCAGCAGCCCGGGACAGGGTCCTGAAAAACTGTTTTTT	CASSPGQGPEKLFF
-	TRBJ2-3	TRBV11-2	TRBD2	TGTGCCAGCAGCCTTAGAGGTTCGGGACTAGCGTCCACAGATACGCAGTATTTT	CASSLRGSGLASTDTQYF
few	TRBJ2-1	TRBV18	-	TGTGCCAGCTCACCAGGACATGGCGGATTCTACAATGAGCAGTTCTTC	CASSPGHGGFYNEQFF
-	TRBJ2-3	TRBV7-9	-	TGTGCCAGCAGCTTAGCGCGGCCTTCTGATACGCAGTATTTT	CASSLARPSDTQYF
-	TRBJ2-2	TRBV6-5	-	TGTGCCAGCAGTCTACAGACGACCGGGGAGCTGTTTTTT	CASSLQTTGELFF
-	TRBJ2-6	TRBV14	-	TGTGCCAGCAGTCCTGAAACGGCCGGGTGGCATGGGGCCAACGTCCTGACTTTC	CASSPETAGWHGANVLTF
-	TRBJ1-6	TRBV28	-	TGTGCCAGCAGTTTAGAGGACAGAAATTCACCCCTCCACTTT	CASSLEDRNSPLHF